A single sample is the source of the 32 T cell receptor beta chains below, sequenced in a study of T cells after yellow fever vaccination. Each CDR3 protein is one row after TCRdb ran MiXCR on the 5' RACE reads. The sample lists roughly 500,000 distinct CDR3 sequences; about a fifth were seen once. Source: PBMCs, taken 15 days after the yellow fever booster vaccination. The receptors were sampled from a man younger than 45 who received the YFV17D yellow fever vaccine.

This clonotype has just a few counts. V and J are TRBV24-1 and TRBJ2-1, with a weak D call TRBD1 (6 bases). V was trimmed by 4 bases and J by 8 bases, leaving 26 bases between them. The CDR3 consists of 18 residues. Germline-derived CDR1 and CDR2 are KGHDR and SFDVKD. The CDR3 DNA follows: TGTGCCACCAGTGACCCCCGGAGTGAAGGGGGTCTTTCGGATGAGCAGTTCTTC. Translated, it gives CATSDPRSEGGLSDEQFF.

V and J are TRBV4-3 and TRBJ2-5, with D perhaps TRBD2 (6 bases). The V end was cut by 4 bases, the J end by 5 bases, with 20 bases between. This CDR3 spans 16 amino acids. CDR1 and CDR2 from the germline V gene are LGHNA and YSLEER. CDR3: CASSPGRRGYAETQYF. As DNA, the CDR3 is TGCGCCAGCAGCCCAGGGCGGAGGGGTTATGCGGAGACCCAGTACTTC.

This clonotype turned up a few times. The CDR3 coding sequence is TGTGCCAGCAGAACCGGGCCCCTTAATGAAAAACTGTTTTTT. This codes for CASRTGPLNEKLFF. The chain couples TRBV12-3 or TRBV12-4 to TRBJ1-4; unclear D gene. V was cut by 6 bases and J by 4 bases, with 12 bases left in between. The CDR3 totals 14 residues.

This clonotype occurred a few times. CDR3 residues: CASSPTSGIHEQYF. The CDR3 nucleotides read TGTGCCAGCAGTCCGACTAGCGGGATCCACGAGCAGTACTTC. The rearrangement joins TRBV12-3 or TRBV12-4 to TRBJ2-7, with 11 bases identical to TRBD2. The length of the CDR3 is 14 residues. Losses at the gene ends were 5 bases for V and 5 bases for J; bases not matched to a gene: 5.

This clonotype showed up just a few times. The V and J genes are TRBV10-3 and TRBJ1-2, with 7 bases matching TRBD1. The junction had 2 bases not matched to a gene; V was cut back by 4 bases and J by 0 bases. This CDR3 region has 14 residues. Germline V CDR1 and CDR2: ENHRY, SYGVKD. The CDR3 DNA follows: TGTGCCATCAGTGGGGACAGCGCTAACTATGGCTACACCTTC. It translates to CAISGDSANYGYTF.

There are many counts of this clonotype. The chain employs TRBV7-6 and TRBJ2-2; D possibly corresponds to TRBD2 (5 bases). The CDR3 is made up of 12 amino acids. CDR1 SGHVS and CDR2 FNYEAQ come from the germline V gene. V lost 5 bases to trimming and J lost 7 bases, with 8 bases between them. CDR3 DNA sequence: TGTGCCAGCAGCCCCGCGGGCGGGGAGCTGTTTTTT. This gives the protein CASSPAGGELFF. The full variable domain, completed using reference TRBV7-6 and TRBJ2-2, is GAGVSQSPRYKVTKRGQDVALRCDPISGHVSLYWYRQALGQGPEFLTYFNYEAQQDKSGLPNDRFSAERPEGSISTLTIQRTEQRDSAMYRCASSPAGGELFFGEGSRLTVL.

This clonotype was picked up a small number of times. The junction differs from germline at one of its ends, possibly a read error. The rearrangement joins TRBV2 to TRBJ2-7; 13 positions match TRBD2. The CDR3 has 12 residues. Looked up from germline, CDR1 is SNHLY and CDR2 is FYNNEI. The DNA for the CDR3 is TGTGCCAGCAGTGAACGGGGGACTAGCGGGACGTTC. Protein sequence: CASSERGTSGTF.

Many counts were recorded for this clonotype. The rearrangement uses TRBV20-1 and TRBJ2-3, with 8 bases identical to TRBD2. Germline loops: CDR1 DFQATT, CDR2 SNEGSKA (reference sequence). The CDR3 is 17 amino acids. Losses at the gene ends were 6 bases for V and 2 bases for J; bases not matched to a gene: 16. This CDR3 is CSAKTGDAGGITDTQYF. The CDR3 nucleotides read TGCAGTGCCAAGACAGGTGACGCGGGAGGAATCACAGATACGCAGTATTTT.

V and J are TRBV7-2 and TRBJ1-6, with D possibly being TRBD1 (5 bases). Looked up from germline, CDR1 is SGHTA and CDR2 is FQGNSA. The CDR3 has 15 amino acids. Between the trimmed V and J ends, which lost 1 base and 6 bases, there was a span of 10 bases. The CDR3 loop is CASSLGYGGNSPLHF. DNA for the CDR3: TGTGCCAGCAGCTTAGGGTATGGGGGTAATTCACCCCTCCACTTT.

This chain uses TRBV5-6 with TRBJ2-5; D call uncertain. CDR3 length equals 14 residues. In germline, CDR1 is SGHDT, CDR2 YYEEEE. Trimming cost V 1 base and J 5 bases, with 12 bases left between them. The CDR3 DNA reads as TGTGCCAGCAGCTTGAAGTCCCGTCATGAGACCCAGTACTTC. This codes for CASSLKSRHETQYF.

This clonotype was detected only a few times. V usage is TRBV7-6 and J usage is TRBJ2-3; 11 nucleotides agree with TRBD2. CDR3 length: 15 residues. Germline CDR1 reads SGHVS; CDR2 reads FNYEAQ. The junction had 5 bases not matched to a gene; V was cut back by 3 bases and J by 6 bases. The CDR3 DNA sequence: TGTGCCAGCAGCTTGACTAGCGGGGTATCCGATACGCAGTATTTT. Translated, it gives CASSLTSGVSDTQYF.

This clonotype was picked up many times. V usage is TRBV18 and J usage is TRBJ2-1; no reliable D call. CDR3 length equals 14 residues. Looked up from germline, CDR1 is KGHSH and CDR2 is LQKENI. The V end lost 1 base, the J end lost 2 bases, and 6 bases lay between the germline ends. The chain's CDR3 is CASSPLGPYNEQFF. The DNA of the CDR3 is TGTGCCAGCTCACCACTTGGGCCCTACAATGAGCAGTTCTTC.

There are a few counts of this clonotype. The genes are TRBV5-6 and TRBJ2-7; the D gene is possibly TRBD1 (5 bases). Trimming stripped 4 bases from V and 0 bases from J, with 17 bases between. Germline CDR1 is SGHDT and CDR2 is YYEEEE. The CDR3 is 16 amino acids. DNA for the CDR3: TGTGCCAGCAGCCCCACGCCGACAGACGTCTCCTACGAGCAGTACTTC. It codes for CASSPTPTDVSYEQYF. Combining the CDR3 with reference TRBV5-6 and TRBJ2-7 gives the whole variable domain DAGVTQSPTHLIKTRGQQVTLRCSPKSGHDTVSWYQQALGQGPQFIFQYYEEEERQRGNFPDRFSGHQFPNYSSELNVNALLLGDSALYLCASSPTPTDVSYEQYFGPGTRLTVT.

Here the CDR3 reads CSARDPSGRGYNEQFF. DNA of the CDR3: TGCAGTGCTAGAGATCCTAGCGGGAGGGGTTACAATGAGCAGTTCTTC. The gene calls are TRBV20-1 and TRBJ2-1; 12 bases map to TRBD2. Per germline, CDR1 DFQATT and CDR2 SNEGSKA (reference sequence). CDR3 length: 16 amino acids. With V trimmed by 0 bases and J by 4 bases, 4 bases remained unmatched.

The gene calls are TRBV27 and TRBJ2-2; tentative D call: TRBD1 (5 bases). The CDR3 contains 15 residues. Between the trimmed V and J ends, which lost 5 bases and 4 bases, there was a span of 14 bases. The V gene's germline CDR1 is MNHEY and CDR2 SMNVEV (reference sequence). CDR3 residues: CASSPYRTTTGELFF. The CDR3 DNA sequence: TGTGCCAGCAGTCCATACAGGACCACCACCGGGGAGCTGTTTTTT.

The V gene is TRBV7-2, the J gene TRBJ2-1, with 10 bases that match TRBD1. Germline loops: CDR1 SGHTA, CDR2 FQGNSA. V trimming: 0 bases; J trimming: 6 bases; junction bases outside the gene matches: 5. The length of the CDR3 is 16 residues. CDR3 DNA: TGTGCCAGCAGCTTAGCGACAGGGGGCGTTGGCAATGAGCAGTTCTTC. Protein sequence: CASSLATGGVGNEQFF.

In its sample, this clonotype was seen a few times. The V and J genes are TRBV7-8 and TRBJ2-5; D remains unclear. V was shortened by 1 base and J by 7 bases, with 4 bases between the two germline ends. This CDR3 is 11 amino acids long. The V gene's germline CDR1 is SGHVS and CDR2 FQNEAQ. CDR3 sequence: CASSLDVTQYF. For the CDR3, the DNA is TGTGCCAGCAGCTTAGATGTGACCCAGTACTTC.

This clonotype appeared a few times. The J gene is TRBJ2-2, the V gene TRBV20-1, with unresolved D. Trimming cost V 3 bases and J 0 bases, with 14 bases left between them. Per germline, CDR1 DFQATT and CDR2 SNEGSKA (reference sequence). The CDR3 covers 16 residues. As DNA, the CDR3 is TGCAGTGCTAGTGACCCATCAAGAACGAACACCGGGGAGCTGTTTTTT. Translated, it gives CSASDPSRTNTGELFF.

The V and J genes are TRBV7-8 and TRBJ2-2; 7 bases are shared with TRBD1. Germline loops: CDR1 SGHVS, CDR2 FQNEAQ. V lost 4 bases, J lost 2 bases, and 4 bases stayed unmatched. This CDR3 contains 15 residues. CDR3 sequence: CASSYRDSNTGELFF. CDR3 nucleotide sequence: TGTGCCAGCAGCTACCGGGACAGCAACACCGGGGAGCTGTTTTTT.

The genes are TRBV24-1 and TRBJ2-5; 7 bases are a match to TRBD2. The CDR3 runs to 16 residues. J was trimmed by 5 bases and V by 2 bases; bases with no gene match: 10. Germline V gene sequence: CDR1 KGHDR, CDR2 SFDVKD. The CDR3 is CATSDSRMTSMETQYF. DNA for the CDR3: TGTGCCACCAGTGATTCCCGAATGACTAGCATGGAGACCCAGTACTTC.

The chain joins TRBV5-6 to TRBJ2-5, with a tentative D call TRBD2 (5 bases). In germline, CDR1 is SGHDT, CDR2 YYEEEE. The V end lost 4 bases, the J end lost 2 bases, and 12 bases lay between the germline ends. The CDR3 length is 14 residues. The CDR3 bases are TGTGCCAGCAGCAAGGTCCCGGGGCAAGAGACCCAGTACTTC. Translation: CASSKVPGQETQYF.

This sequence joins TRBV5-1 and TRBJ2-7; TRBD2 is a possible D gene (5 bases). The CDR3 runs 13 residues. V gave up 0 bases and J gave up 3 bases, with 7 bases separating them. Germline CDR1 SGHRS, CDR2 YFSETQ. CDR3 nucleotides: TGCGCCAGCAGCTTGGGGGAGTACTACGAGCAGTACTTC. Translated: CASSLGEYYEQYF.

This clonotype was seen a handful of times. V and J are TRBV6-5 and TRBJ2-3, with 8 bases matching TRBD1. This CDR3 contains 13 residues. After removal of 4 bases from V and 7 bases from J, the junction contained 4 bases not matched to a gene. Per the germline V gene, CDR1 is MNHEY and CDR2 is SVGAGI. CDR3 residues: CASSSGQGNTQYF. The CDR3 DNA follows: TGTGCCAGCAGTTCAGGACAGGGCAATACGCAGTATTTT.

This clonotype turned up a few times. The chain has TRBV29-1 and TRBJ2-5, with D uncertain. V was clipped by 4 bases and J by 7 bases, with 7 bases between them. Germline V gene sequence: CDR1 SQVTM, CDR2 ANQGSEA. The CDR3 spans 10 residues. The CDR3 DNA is TGCAGCGTTGGCCGGGTGACCCAGTACTTC. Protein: CSVGRVTQYF.

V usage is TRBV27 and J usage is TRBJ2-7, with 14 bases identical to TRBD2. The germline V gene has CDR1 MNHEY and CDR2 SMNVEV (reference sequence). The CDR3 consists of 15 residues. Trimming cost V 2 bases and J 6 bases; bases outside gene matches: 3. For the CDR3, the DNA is TGTGCCAGCAGTTTAGGGGGACTAGCGGGAGCCGAGCAGTACTTC. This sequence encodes CASSLGGLAGAEQYF.

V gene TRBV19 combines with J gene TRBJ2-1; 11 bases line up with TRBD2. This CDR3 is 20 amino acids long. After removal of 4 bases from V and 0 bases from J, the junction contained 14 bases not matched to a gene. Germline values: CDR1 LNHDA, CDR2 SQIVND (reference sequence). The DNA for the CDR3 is TGTGCCAGTAGTAGTCGGACTAGCGGGTGGGGGCCTTACTCCTACAATGAGCAGTTCTTC. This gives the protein CASSSRTSGWGPYSYNEQFF. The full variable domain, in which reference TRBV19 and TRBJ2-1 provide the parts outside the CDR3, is DGGITQSPKYLFRKEGQNVTLSCEQNLNHDAMYWYRQDPGQGLRLIYYSQIVNDFQKGDIAEGYSVSREKKESFPLTVTSAQKNPTAFYLCASSSRTSGWGPYSYNEQFFGPGTRLTVL.

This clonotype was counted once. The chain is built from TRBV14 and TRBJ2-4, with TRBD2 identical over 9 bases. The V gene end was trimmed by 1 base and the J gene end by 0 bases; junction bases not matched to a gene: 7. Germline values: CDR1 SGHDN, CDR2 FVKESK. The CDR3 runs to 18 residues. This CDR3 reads CASSQALAGPLAKNIQYF. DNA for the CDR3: TGTGCCAGCAGCCAAGCTCTAGCGGGACCCCTAGCCAAAAACATTCAGTACTTC.

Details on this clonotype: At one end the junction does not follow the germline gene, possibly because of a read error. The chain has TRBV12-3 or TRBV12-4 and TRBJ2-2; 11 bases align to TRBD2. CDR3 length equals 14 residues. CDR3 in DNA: TGCCTCTCGGGGACTAGCGGGAACACCGGGGAGCTGTTTTTT. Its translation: CLSGTSGNTGELFF.

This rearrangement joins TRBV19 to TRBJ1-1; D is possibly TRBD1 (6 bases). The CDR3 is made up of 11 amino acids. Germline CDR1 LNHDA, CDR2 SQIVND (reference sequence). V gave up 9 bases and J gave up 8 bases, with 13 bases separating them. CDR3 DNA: TGTGCCAGCTCAACGGACAGAGAAGCTTTCTTT. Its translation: CASSTDREAFF.

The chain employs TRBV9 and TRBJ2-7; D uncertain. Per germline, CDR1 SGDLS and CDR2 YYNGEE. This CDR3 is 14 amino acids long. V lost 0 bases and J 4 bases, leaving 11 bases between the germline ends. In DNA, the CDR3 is TGTGCCAGCAGCGTAGATGGGGAACGGTACGAGCAGTACTTC. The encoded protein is CASSVDGERYEQYF.

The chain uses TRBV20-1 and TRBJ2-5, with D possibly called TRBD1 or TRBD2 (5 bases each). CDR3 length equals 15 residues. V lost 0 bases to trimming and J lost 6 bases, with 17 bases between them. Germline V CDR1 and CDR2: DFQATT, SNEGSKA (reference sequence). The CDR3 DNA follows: TGCAGTGCTAGAGACCCAGCCCATCAGGGACAGACCCAGTACTTC. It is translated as CSARDPAHQGQTQYF.

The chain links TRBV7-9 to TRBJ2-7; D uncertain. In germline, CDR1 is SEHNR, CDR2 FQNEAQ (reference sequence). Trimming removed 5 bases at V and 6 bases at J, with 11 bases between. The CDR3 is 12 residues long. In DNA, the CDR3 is TGTGCCAGCAGCACGACCGAGCCCGAGCAGTACTTC. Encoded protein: CASSTTEPEQYF.